This T cell receptor (beta chain) was sequenced in a study of control samples from healthy donors and cancer patients. Assay: immunoSEQ multiplex PCR; the TCRdb copy retains only in-frame clones and omits some. The sample lists 150,000 or so clones, roughly 89% occurring once. CDR1 is SGHNT and CDR2 is YYREEE in the germline V gene (reference sequence). The CDR3 spans 20 residues. V lost 0 bases, J lost 4 bases, and 21 bases stayed unmatched. The chain links TRBV5-4 to TRBJ2-5, with 7 nucleotides matching TRBD2. Sequences were obtained from blood. This TCR derives from a man aged 25-40 years in good health. The CDR3 spells CASSLVSGGGYRAGGETQYF. The CDR3 DNA sequence: TGTGCCAGCAGCTTGGTGTCGGGCGGGGGATACCGTGCTGGGGGAGAGACCCAGTACTTC.